The text below deals with one T cell receptor beta chain. Its antigen target is currently unknown. No much larger clonotype is one base removed from it; base qualities were not supplied. According to the study, the label for this sample's treatment or condition signals: randomized to nivolumab then ipilimumab (arm A) or the reverse (arm B). Prior DNA-damaging chemotherapy had not been received by any trial patient. Thawed PBMCs were sorted on a FACS Aria II flow cytometer to isolate live CD3+CD8+ cells negative for CD19 and CD56. Samples were obtained from patients with melanoma enrolled in CheckMate 064, a randomized, open-label phase II trial of sequential checkpoint blockade. Peripheral blood mononuclear cells were collected by leukapheresis, purified with Ficoll-Paque, and frozen in human serum with approximately 9.4% DMSO. Immediately after sorting, the purity of sorted blood CD3+CD8+ cells was verified to be >95%, after which DNA was extracted.

These data come from a study of sequential checkpoint blockade in melanoma (dated by TCRdb to the late 2010s). With regard to the full study: Patients were assigned by 1:1 randomization to either first-line nivolumab followed by ipilimumab (arm A) or ipilimumab followed by nivolumab (arm B). Maintenance nivolumab came after both trial sequences. Overall study outcomes, separate from this receptor: The response-prediction model combining TCR metrics and mutation burden needs validation in larger, independent patient cohorts.

TCRbeta CDR3 regions were immunosequenced from genomic DNA with the immunoSEQ Assay. Before high-throughput sequencing, genomic DNA was amplified using bias-controlled multiplex PCR. As for the original processing: To quantify the absolute abundance of each unique TCRbeta CDR3 region, the sequences were collapsed and filtered. Clonality, defined as 1 minus Pielou's evenness, was calculated using only productive rearrangements. Clones with significantly greater frequencies in on-treatment versus baseline samples were identified using a previously published method. The clones in this table, taken by TCRdb from immuneACCESS, are in-frame only. Not every clone is retained; where verified, under half of the shortfall comes from an unresolved V gene, and the cause of the rest is unknown. V and J calls plus clone size are reproduced from that table; the DNA served to infer D and trimming. A total of fewer than 40,000 clones appear in this sample, around nine tenths of them only once. The ten largest clones take up over 20% of the sample.

V has 3 bases trimmed and J has 7 bases trimmed; junction bases matching no gene number 22. From its cysteine to its phenylalanine, the CDR3 spans 20 amino acids. The kept DNA is CDR3 alone, 60 bases in frame from the first base. CDR1 and CDR2 were assigned from the germline V gene as SGHVS and FQNEAQ. The sequencing here drew on CD8+ T cells sorted from blood (inferred from file names), taken from a patient given nivolumab and ipilimumab in sequence. The rearrangement joined TRBV7-8 to TRBJ2-2; 8 bases in between match TRBD2. The TCR comes from a human donor with melanoma. The CDR3 here reads CASSFPFWGGGGRTGGELFF. The sequence in DNA is TGTGCCAGCAGCTTCCCCTTTTGGGGAGGTGGCGGGAGGACCGGCGGGGAGCTGTTTTTT.